Shown below are 5 T cell receptor beta chains from a single sample sequenced in a study of post-analysis software for immune sequencing data. Study observations and caveats: A handful of TRBV segments were significantly more frequent in patients than in controls. TRBV5-6, TRBV5-1 and TRBV20-1 were among these segments.

These TCRs' antigens remain unknown. Researchers reported that TCR beta cDNA libraries carried unique molecular identifiers. Via MiXCR, TCRdb re-called the PCR reads, giving one row per CDR3 protein. In the table there are about 570,000 distinct CDR3 sequences, 30% to 40% of which are singletons. The sample was blood. The receptor set was obtained from a girl between 2 and 17 years old with multiple sclerosis.

This clonotype was counted a few times. This chain links TRBV7-9 with TRBJ2-5; TRBD2 matches at 8 bases. V gave up 3 bases and J gave up 4 bases; unmatched junction bases: 4. Germline assignment: CDR1 SEHNR and CDR2 FQNEAQ (reference sequence). CDR3 length equals 14 residues. The DNA for the CDR3 is TGTGCCAGCAGCTTCGGACTAGCCCGAGAGACCCAGTACTTC. Protein: CASSFGLARETQYF. Together with reference TRBV7-9 and TRBJ2-5, the CDR3 gives the full variable domain: DTGVSQNPRHKITKRGQNVTFRCDPISEHNRLYWYRQTLGQGPEFLTYFQNEAQLEKSRLLSDRFSAERPKGSFSTLEIQRTEQGDSAMYLCASSFGLARETQYFGPGTRLLVL.

Only a few counts were recorded for this clonotype. The chain is built from TRBV7-8 and TRBJ1-1, with 9 positions matching TRBD1. This CDR3 spans 15 amino acids. Germline V lookup: CDR1 SGHVS, CDR2 FQNEAQ. The V gene end was trimmed by 5 bases and the J gene end by 4 bases; junction bases not matched to a gene: 8. The CDR3 is CASSRGQGTSTEAFF. The CDR3 DNA reads as TGTGCCAGCAGCCGAGGACAGGGGACATCCACTGAAGCTTTCTTT.

The CDR3 sequence: CASIPTGPPQGAFF. The CDR3 nucleotides are TGTGCCAGCATCCCTACAGGGCCCCCTCAGGGAGCTTTCTTT. This chain links TRBV11-2 with TRBJ1-1; D is perhaps TRBD1 (6 bases). The CDR3 totals 14 residues. CDR1 and CDR2 (germline): SGHAT, FQNNGV. Trimming shortened V by 7 bases and J by 10 bases, and 22 bases separated the two germline ends.

The CDR3 nucleotides read TGTGCCAGCAGCCCACATAGACTGGAGGGGCCTGAGCAGTACTTC. Encoded protein: CASSPHRLEGPEQYF. The rearrangement uses TRBV7-6 and TRBJ2-7, with D possibly being TRBD2 (6 bases). The V end was cut by 5 bases, the J end by 7 bases, with 21 bases between. The CDR3 is made up of 15 amino acids. Germline V gene data show CDR1 as SGHVS and CDR2 as FNYEAQ. The variable domain in full, with the rest retrieved from reference TRBV7-6 and TRBJ2-7, is GAGVSQSPRYKVTKRGQDVALRCDPISGHVSLYWYRQALGQGPEFLTYFNYEAQQDKSGLPNDRFSAERPEGSISTLTIQRTEQRDSAMYRCASSPHRLEGPEQYFGPGTRLTVT.

This clonotype was recorded a few times. The chain combines TRBV7-8 with TRBJ2-7, with D possibly being TRBD1 or TRBD2 (5 bases each). In germline, CDR1 is SGHVS, CDR2 FQNEAQ. Trimming cost V 3 bases and J 4 bases, with 13 bases left between them. The CDR3 consists of 14 residues. CDR3 amino acids: CASSFQGPDYEQYF. The CDR3 DNA is TGTGCCAGCAGCTTCCAGGGACCGGATTACGAGCAGTACTTC.